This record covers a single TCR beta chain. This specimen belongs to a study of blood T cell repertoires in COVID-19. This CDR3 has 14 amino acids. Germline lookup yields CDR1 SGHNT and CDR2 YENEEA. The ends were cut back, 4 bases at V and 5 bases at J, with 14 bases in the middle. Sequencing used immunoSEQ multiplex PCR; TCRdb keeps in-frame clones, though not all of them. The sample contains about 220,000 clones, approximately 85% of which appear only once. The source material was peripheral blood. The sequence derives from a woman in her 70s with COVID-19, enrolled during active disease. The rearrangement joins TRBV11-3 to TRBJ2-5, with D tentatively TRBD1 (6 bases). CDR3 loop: CASSSDRSGETQYF. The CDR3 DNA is TGTGCCAGCAGCTCCGACAGGTCCGGGGAGACCCAGTACTTC. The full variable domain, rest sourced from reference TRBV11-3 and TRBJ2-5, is EAGVVQSPRYKIIEKKQPVAFWCNPISGHNTLYWYLQNLGQGPELLIRYENEEAVDDSQLPKDRFSAERLKGVDSTLKIQPAELGDSAVYLCASSSDRSGETQYFGPGTRLLVL.